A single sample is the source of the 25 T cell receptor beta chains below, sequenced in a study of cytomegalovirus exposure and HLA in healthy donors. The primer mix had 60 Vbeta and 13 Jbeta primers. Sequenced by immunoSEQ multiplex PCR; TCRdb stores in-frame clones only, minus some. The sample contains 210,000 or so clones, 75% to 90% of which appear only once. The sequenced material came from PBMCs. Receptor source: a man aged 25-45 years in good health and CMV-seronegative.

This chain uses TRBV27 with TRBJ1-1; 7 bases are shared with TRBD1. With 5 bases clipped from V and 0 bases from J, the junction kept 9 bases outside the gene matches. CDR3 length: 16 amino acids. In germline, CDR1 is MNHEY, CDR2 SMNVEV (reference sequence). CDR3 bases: TGTGCCAGCAGTACCGACAGGGTCTCATTGAACACTGAAGCTTTCTTT. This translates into CASSTDRVSLNTEAFF.

CDR3 sequence (DNA): TGTGCCAGCAACAAGCCCTCCGGGACAGCCTACGAGCAGTACTTC. This sequence encodes CASNKPSGTAYEQYF. The chain combines TRBV25-1 with TRBJ2-7; 7 bases match TRBD1. V lost 7 bases, J lost 2 bases, and 11 bases stayed unmatched. The CDR3 is 15 amino acids. Germline values: CDR1 MGHDK, CDR2 SYGVNS.

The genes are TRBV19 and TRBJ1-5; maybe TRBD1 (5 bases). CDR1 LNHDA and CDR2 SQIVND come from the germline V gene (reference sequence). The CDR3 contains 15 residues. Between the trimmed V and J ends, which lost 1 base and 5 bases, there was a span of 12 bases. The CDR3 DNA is TGTGCCAGTAGTATAGGCCCTTGGGGGGATCAGCCCCAGCATTTT. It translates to CASSIGPWGDQPQHF.

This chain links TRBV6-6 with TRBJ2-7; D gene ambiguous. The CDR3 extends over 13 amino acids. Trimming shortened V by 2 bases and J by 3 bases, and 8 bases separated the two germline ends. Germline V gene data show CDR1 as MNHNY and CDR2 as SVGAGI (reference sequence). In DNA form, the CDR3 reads TGTGCCAGCAGTTACCTGACAAACTACGAGCAGTACTTC. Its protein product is CASSYLTNYEQYF.

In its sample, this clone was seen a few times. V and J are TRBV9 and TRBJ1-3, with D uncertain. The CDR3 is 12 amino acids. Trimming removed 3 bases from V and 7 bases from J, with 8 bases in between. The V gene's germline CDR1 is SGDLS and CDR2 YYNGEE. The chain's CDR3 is CASSDSENTIYF. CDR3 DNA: TGTGCCAGCAGCGACTCCGAGAACACCATATATTTT.

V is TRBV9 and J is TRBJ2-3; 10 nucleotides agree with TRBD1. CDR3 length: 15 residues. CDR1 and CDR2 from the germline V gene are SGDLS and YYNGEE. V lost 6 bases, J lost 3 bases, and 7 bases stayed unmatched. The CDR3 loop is CASTLGTGVTDTQYF. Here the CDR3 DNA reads TGTGCCAGCACCCTCGGGACAGGGGTAACAGATACGCAGTATTTT.

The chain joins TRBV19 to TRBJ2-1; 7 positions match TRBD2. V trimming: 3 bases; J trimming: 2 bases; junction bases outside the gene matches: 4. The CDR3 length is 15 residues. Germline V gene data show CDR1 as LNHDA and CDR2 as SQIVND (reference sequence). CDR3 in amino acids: CASSIGGSAYNEQFF. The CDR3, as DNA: TGTGCCAGTAGTATTGGCGGGAGCGCCTACAATGAGCAGTTCTTC.

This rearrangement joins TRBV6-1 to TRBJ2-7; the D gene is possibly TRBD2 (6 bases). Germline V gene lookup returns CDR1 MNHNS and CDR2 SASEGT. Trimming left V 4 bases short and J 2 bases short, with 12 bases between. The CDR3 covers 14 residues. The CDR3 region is CASSVVSGAYEQYF. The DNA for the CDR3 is TGTGCCAGCAGTGTGGTTAGCGGTGCCTACGAGCAGTACTTC.

The CDR3 region has the DNA TGCGCCAGCAGCCAAGTGACAGGGGCAAGCTCCTACGAGCAGTACTTC. Its protein product is CASSQVTGASSYEQYF. The V call is TRBV4-1, the J call TRBJ2-7, with 8 bases that match TRBD1. V lost 1 base to trimming and J lost 0 bases; unmatched junction nucleotides: 5. The germline gives CDR1 MGHRA, CDR2 YSYEKL. The CDR3 is 16 amino acids.

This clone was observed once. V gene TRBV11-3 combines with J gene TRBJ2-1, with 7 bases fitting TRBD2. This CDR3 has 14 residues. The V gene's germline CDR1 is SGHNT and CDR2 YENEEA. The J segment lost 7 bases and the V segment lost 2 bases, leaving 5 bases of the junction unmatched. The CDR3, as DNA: TGTGCCAGCAGCTTACTGCGGGAGAGTAATGAGCAGTTCTTC. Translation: CASSLLRESNEQFF.

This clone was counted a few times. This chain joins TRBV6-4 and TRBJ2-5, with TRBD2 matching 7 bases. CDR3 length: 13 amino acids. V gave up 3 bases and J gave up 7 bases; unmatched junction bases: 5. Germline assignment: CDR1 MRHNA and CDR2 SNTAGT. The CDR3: CASSEGGEATQYF. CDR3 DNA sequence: TGTGCCAGCAGTGAGGGAGGGGAGGCGACCCAGTACTTC.

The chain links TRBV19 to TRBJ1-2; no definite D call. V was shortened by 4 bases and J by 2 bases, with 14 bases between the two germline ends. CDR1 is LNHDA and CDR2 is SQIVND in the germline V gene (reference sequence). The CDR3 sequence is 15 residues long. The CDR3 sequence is CASSTLAPRNYGYTF. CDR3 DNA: TGTGCCAGTAGTACCCTCGCCCCCCGGAACTATGGCTACACCTTC.

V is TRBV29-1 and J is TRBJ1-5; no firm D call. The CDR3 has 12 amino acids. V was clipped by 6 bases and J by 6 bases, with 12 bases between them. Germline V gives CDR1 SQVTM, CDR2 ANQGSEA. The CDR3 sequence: CSVKSTGQPQHF. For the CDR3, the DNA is TGCAGCGTGAAATCGACTGGTCAGCCCCAGCATTTT.

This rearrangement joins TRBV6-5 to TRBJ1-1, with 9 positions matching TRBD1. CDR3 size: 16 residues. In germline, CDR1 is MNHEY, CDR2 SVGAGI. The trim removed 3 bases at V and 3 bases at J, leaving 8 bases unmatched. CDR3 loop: CASSYGFGTGHTEAFF. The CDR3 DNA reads TGTGCCAGCAGTTATGGATTCGGGACAGGGCACACTGAAGCTTTCTTT.

The CDR3 bases are TGTGCCAGCAGTCCACAGGGGCTCCTGGAGACCCAGTACTTC. The encoded protein is CASSPQGLLETQYF. The rearrangement links TRBV6-5 to TRBJ2-5, with 7 bases aligning to TRBD1. J was trimmed by 5 bases and V by 5 bases; bases with no gene match: 8. The length of the CDR3 is 14 residues. The germline V gene has CDR1 MNHEY and CDR2 SVGAGI.

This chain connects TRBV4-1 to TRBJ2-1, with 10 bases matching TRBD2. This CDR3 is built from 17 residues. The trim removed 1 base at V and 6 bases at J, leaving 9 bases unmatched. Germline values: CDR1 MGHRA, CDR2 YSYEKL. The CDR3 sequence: CASSQASGSPPFNEQFF. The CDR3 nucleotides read TGCGCCAGCAGCCAAGCTAGCGGGAGTCCCCCCTTCAATGAGCAGTTCTTC.

CDR3 sequence reads: CASTGQRGDEQFF. The CDR3 bases are TGTGCCAGCACCGGACAGCGGGGGGATGAGCAGTTCTTC. The chain joins TRBV2 to TRBJ2-1, with 9 bases fitting TRBD2. From germline, CDR1 is SNHLY and CDR2 FYNNEI. Trimming at V came to 7 bases and at J to 8 bases, leaving 6 bases not matched to a gene. CDR3 length: 13 amino acids.

CDR3 residues: CASSIPGEADPYTF. The CDR3 coding sequence is TGTGCCAGTAGTATCCCCGGCGAGGCCGATCCCTACACCTTC. The V and J genes are TRBV19 and TRBJ1-2; D gene ambiguous. The V gene's germline CDR1 is LNHDA and CDR2 SQIVND (reference sequence). The CDR3 loop spans 14 amino acids. The V end lost 3 bases, the J end lost 10 bases, and 18 bases lay between the germline ends. The entire variable domain, with the rest obtained from reference TRBV19 and TRBJ1-2, is as follows: DGGITQSPKYLFRKEGQNVTLSCEQNLNHDAMYWYRQDPGQGLRLIYYSQIVNDFQKGDIAEGYSVSREKKESFPLTVTSAQKNPTAFYLCASSIPGEADPYTFGSGTRLTVV.

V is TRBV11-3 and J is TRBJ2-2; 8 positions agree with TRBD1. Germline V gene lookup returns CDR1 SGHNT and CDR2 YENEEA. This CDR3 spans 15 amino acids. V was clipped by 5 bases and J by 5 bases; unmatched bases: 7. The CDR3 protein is CASSPDRGKTGELFF. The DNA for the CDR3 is TGTGCCAGCAGCCCAGACAGGGGAAAGACCGGGGAGCTGTTTTTT.

CDR3 coding DNA: TGCGCCAGCAGCTTGGAAAGACTGCCCAATGAGCAGTTCTTC. Its protein product is CASSLERLPNEQFF. This chain joins TRBV5-1 and TRBJ2-1, with D unclear. Germline V gene data show CDR1 as SGHRS and CDR2 as YFSETQ. The V end was cut by 0 bases, the J end by 6 bases, with 10 bases between. The length of the CDR3 is 14 residues.

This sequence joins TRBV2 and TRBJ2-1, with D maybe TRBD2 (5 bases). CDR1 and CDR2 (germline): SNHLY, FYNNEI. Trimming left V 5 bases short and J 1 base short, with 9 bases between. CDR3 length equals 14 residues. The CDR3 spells CASSKGGSYNEQFF. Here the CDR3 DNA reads TGTGCCAGCAGTAAGGGCGGGTCCTACAATGAGCAGTTCTTC.

The chain's CDR3 is CASSMTGGNTIYF. DNA for the CDR3: TGTGCCAGCAGCATGACAGGGGGAAACACCATATATTTT. The chain links TRBV5-5 to TRBJ1-3, with 7 nucleotides matching TRBD1. Germline V gives CDR1 SGHKS, CDR2 YYEKEE (reference sequence). With 4 bases clipped from V and 4 bases from J, the junction kept 2 bases outside the gene matches. The CDR3 consists of 13 residues.

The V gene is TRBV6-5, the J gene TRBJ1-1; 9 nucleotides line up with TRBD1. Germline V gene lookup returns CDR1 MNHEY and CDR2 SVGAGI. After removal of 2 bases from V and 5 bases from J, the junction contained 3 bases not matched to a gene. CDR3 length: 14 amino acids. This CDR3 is CASSYGGQGTEAFF. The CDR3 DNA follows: TGTGCCAGCAGTTACGGCGGACAGGGGACTGAAGCTTTCTTT.

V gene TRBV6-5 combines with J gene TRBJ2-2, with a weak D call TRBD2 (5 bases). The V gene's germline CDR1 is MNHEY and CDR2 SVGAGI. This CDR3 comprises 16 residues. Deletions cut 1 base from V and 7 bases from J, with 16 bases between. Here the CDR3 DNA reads TGTGCCAGCAGTTACTTGCGCGGAGTCGGAGGCGGGGAGCTGTTTTTT. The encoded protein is CASSYLRGVGGGELFF.

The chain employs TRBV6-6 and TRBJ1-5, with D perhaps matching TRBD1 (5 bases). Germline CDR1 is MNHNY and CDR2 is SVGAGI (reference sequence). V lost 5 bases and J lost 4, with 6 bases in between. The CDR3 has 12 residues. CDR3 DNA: TGTGCCAGCAGTGGGGGGAATCAGCCCCAGCATTTT. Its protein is CASSGGNQPQHF.